A single sample is the source of the 32 T cell receptor beta chains below, sequenced in a study of PD-1 blockade in classical Hodgkin lymphoma. Time point noted: newly diagnosed, previously untreated cHL patient sample. The CD4+ T cells used were purified from thawed PBMCs through magnetic negative selection. Profiling relied on immunoSEQ multiplex PCR, and the TCRdb table lists in-frame clones only, not all of them. The sample consists of around 29,000 clones, 80% to 90% of them appearing once. Sequencing used CD4+ T cells from blood. These receptors were collected from a human donor with classical Hodgkin lymphoma.

This clone was detected once. J is TRBJ2-2 and V is TRBV5-8; 10 bases match TRBD2. V was clipped by 5 bases and J by 4 bases; unmatched bases: 5. This CDR3 spans 15 amino acids. Per the germline V gene, CDR1 is SGHTS and CDR2 is YDEGEE. The DNA for the CDR3 is TGTGCCAGCAGACTAAGACTAGCGGGCACCGGGGAGCTGTTTTTT. It encodes CASRLRLAGTGELFF.

The V gene is TRBV10-1, the J gene TRBJ2-7; 8 positions match TRBD1. This CDR3 contains 13 residues. V lost 2 bases and J lost 3; bases outside the gene matches: 0. Germline assignment: CDR1 WNHNN and CDR2 SYGVQD (reference sequence). CDR3 sequence (DNA): TGCGCCAGCAGTGAGGGGACAGGCTACGAGCAGTACTTC. Its translation is CASSEGTGYEQYF.

The rearrangement joins TRBV19 to TRBJ1-1, with a weak D call TRBD1 (6 bases). V lost 5 bases to trimming and J lost 1 base, with 23 bases between them. CDR1 is LNHDA, CDR2 SQIVND, per germline (reference sequence). This CDR3 contains 18 residues. CDR3 DNA: TGTGCCAGTAGTCGTCGGAGCGGGGGCGCCACGACGAACACTGAAGCTTTCTTT. It translates to CASSRRSGGATTNTEAFF.

The chain couples TRBV19 to TRBJ2-1; 7 nucleotides match TRBD1. Trimming at V came to 3 bases and at J to 2 bases, leaving 4 bases not matched to a gene. There are 15 residues in the CDR3. CDR1 LNHDA and CDR2 SQIVND come from the germline V gene (reference sequence). The CDR3 loop reads CASSIDRAPYNEQFF. CDR3 in DNA: TGTGCCAGTAGTATCGACAGGGCCCCCTACAATGAGCAGTTCTTC. Full variable domain (outside the CDR3, taken from reference TRBV19 and TRBJ2-1): DGGITQSPKYLFRKEGQNVTLSCEQNLNHDAMYWYRQDPGQGLRLIYYSQIVNDFQKGDIAEGYSVSREKKESFPLTVTSAQKNPTAFYLCASSIDRAPYNEQFFGPGTRLTVL.

The CDR3 sequence: CASSPDTYSNQPQHF. CDR3 nucleotide sequence: TGTGCCAGCAGCCCCGACACATATAGCAATCAGCCCCAGCATTTT. The chain recombines TRBV2 with TRBJ1-5; D gene uncertain. Trimming shortened V by 6 bases and J by 0 bases, and 12 bases separated the two germline ends. This CDR3 is 15 amino acids long. CDR1 and CDR2 (germline): SNHLY, FYNNEI.

V is TRBV7-2 and J is TRBJ2-7, with D perhaps TRBD1 (6 bases). V gave up 5 bases and J gave up 0 bases, with 14 bases separating them. CDR3 length equals 15 residues. Germline V gene data show CDR1 as SGHTA and CDR2 as FQGNSA. The CDR3 DNA reads TGTGCCAGCAGCCCCCGGGCAGGGGTCTCCTACGAGCAGTACTTC. This codes for CASSPRAGVSYEQYF.

The chain employs TRBV4-3 and TRBJ1-1; no definite D call. The germline gives CDR1 LGHNA, CDR2 YSLEER. This CDR3 is 14 amino acids long. Trimming shortened V by 3 bases and J by 4 bases, and 12 bases separated the two germline ends. CDR3 residues: CASSQPGRGTEAFF. CDR3 nucleotides: TGCGCCAGCAGCCAGCCCGGGAGAGGCACTGAAGCTTTCTTT.

J is TRBJ2-2 and V is TRBV10-3; TRBD2 aligns across 11 bases. The CDR3 is 15 residues long. Germline CDR1 is ENHRY and CDR2 is SYGVKD. The V and J ends lost 4 bases and 4 bases, in that order; junction bases with no gene match: 2. CDR3 in amino acids: CAISGLAGTTGELFF. The CDR3 DNA reads TGTGCCATCAGTGGACTAGCGGGAACCACCGGGGAGCTGTTTTTT.

This chain joins TRBV19 and TRBJ1-1; D unclear. This CDR3 is 13 amino acids long. The V and J ends lost 5 bases and 2 bases respectively, with 9 bases between them. Germline assignment: CDR1 LNHDA and CDR2 SQIVND (reference sequence). CDR3 sequence (DNA): TGTGCCAGTAGTTCCCGGAGCAACACTGAAGCTTTCTTT. Its protein product is CASSSRSNTEAFF.

The V gene is TRBV27, the J gene TRBJ2-7, with D possibly being TRBD2 (6 bases). The V end lost 4 bases, the J end lost 2 bases, and 18 bases lay between the germline ends. CDR3 length: 16 amino acids. Germline V CDR1 and CDR2: MNHEY, SMNVEV (reference sequence). In DNA, the CDR3 is TGTGCCAGCAGTTCAAAGTCTAGCGCCCTAACCTACGAGCAGTACTTC. It specifies CASSSKSSALTYEQYF.

The chain employs TRBV9 and TRBJ2-7; 13 positions match TRBD2. The germline V gene has CDR1 SGDLS and CDR2 YYNGEE. Trimming at V came to 3 bases and at J to 3 bases, leaving 6 bases not matched to a gene. The length of the CDR3 is 16 residues. The CDR3 spells CASSETGTSGIYEQYF. DNA for the CDR3: TGTGCCAGCAGCGAAACCGGGACTAGCGGGATCTACGAGCAGTACTTC.

The chain carries TRBV27 and TRBJ2-7, with TRBD1 matching 12 bases. The CDR3 sequence is 15 residues long. CDR1 and CDR2 (germline): MNHEY, SMNVEV (reference sequence). V lost 5 bases, J lost 2 bases, and 4 bases stayed unmatched. Here the CDR3 DNA reads TGTGCCAGCAGTGGGACAGGGGGCCGTCCCTACGAGCAGTACTTC. Its translation is CASSGTGGRPYEQYF.

The chain recombines TRBV28 with TRBJ2-7; 7 nucleotides line up with TRBD1. Trimming took 6 bases from V and 6 from J; bases not matched to a gene: 11. CDR3 length: 14 residues. Germline lookup yields CDR1 MDHEN and CDR2 SYDVKM. This CDR3 reads CASRATDRPSEQYF. The CDR3 DNA reads TGTGCCAGCAGAGCCACGGACAGGCCTTCCGAGCAGTACTTC.

V usage is TRBV19 and J usage is TRBJ1-3, with D uncertain. From germline, CDR1 is LNHDA and CDR2 SQIVND (reference sequence). The CDR3 length is 16 residues. The V end was cut by 1 base, the J end by 2 bases, with 12 bases between. CDR3 residues: CASSIAGFGPGNTIYF. The DNA for the CDR3 is TGTGCCAGTAGTATAGCTGGATTTGGGCCTGGAAACACCATATATTTT.

The V and J genes are TRBV7-2 and TRBJ2-1; D unclear. Germline lookup yields CDR1 SGHTA and CDR2 FQGNSA. V lost 2 bases, J lost 10 bases, and 12 bases lay in between. The CDR3 is 13 amino acids. The CDR3 DNA sequence: TGTGCCAGCAGCTTAAGCGAATACACCGAGCAGTTCTTC. Its translation is CASSLSEYTEQFF.

The gene calls are TRBV28 and TRBJ2-3; 7 bases agree with TRBD2. V lost 2 bases and J lost 2; bases outside the gene matches: 1. CDR1 is MDHEN and CDR2 is SYDVKM in the germline V gene. This CDR3 has 14 residues. Here the CDR3 DNA reads TGTGCCAGCAGTTTAAGCGGGATCACAGATACGCAGTATTTT. Its protein is CASSLSGITDTQYF.

This chain's CDR3 is CASSHLRSGTQETQYF. For the CDR3, the DNA is TGTGCCAGCAGTCATCTAAGGAGCGGGACTCAAGAGACCCAGTACTTC. This chain uses TRBV2 with TRBJ2-5; 7 bases are a match to TRBD2. Trimming removed 5 bases from V and 2 bases from J; junction bases left unmatched: 11. This CDR3 has 16 residues. Germline CDR1 and CDR2: SNHLY and FYNNEI.

This chain connects TRBV28 to TRBJ2-3; unclear D gene. The ends were cut back, 10 bases at V and 11 bases at J, with 16 bases in the middle. The CDR3 is made up of 11 amino acids. Germline values: CDR1 MDHEN, CDR2 SYDVKM. The CDR3, as DNA: TGTGCCACCGGCGACCCGAAGGGGCAGTATTTT. It yields the protein CATGDPKGQYF.

The chain links TRBV6-5 to TRBJ1-5; 7 nucleotides match TRBD1. This CDR3 is 15 amino acids long. The V and J ends lost 6 bases and 3 bases, in that order; junction bases with no gene match: 8. CDR1 is MNHEY and CDR2 is SVGAGI in the germline V gene. The CDR3 coding sequence is TGTGCCAGCAGAACCGGGACAGCATCCAATCAGCCCCAGCATTTT. Translation: CASRTGTASNQPQHF.

J is TRBJ2-2 and V is TRBV5-1; TRBD2 is a possible D gene (7 bases). V was pared by 5 bases and J by 2 bases, with 13 bases between. Germline CDR1 reads SGHRS; CDR2 reads YFSETQ. The CDR3 sequence is 15 residues long. The CDR3 protein is CASRRGDTNTGELFF. DNA for the CDR3: TGCGCCAGCAGACGGGGGGACACTAACACCGGGGAGCTGTTTTTT.

This clone showed up just once. This chain uses TRBV7-2 with TRBJ2-7; 11 bases are a match to TRBD2. The V gene end was trimmed by 7 bases and the J gene end by 7 bases; junction bases not matched to a gene: 9. Germline CDR1 is SGHTA and CDR2 is FQGNSA. The CDR3 is made up of 14 amino acids. CDR3 sequence reads: CASTLRLAGKEQYF. Written as DNA, the CDR3 is TGTGCCAGCACCCTTCGACTAGCGGGAAAAGAGCAGTACTTC. Combining the CDR3 with reference TRBV7-2 and TRBJ2-7 gives the whole variable domain GAGVSQSPSNKVTEKGKDVELRCDPISGHTALYWYRQSLGQGLEFLIYFQGNSAPDKSGLPSDRFSAERTGGSVSTLTIQRTQQEDSAVYLCASTLRLAGKEQYFGPGTRLTVT.

The genes are TRBV7-6 and TRBJ2-7; TRBD2 might be the D (5 bases). The CDR3 sequence is 14 residues long. The germline CDR1 and CDR2 sequences are SGHVS and FNYEAQ. The germline V and J ends were trimmed by 1 base and 2 bases, with 9 bases remaining between them. The CDR3 DNA sequence: TGTGCCAGCAGCTTAGACCCGGGAACCTACGAGCAGTACTTC. As protein: CASSLDPGTYEQYF.

V and J are TRBV19 and TRBJ2-6; D remains ambiguous. The CDR3 covers 13 residues. The germline gives CDR1 LNHDA, CDR2 SQIVND (reference sequence). With 9 bases removed from V and 4 bases from J, the gap between germline ends came to 10 bases. The CDR3 DNA reads TGTGCCAGCTGCCTCTTAGGGGCCAACGTCCTGACTTTC. It codes for CASCLLGANVLTF.

This clone was seen a handful of times. V and J are TRBV18 and TRBJ1-2; possibly TRBD1 for D (5 bases). Germline CDR1 is KGHSH and CDR2 is LQKENI. Trimming stripped 2 bases from V and 5 bases from J, with 12 bases between. This CDR3 comprises 14 residues. The CDR3 DNA sequence: TGTGCCAGCTCACCAGGAGCGGGGGAGTATGGCTACACCTTC. Translation: CASSPGAGEYGYTF.

The rearrangement joins TRBV5-1 to TRBJ2-1, with D possibly being TRBD1 (6 bases). The CDR3 is made up of 12 amino acids. Germline CDR1 SGHRS, CDR2 YFSETQ. V lost 1 base, J lost 7 bases, and 6 bases lay in between. The CDR3, as DNA: TGCGCCAGCAGCTTGACAGGGAATGAGCAGTTCTTC. Protein product: CASSLTGNEQFF.

This rearrangement joins TRBV10-2 to TRBJ2-1; 9 nucleotides agree with TRBD2. Trimming at V came to 6 bases and at J to 7 bases, leaving 13 bases not matched to a gene. Germline CDR1 is WSHSY and CDR2 is SAAADI. This CDR3 is built from 16 residues. The CDR3 protein is CASSGPRGRAFNEQFF. CDR3 DNA: TGCGCCAGCAGCGGGCCCCGCGGGAGGGCCTTTAATGAGCAGTTCTTC.

This clone was recorded only once. This chain links TRBV6-1 with TRBJ2-7, with a possible D match to TRBD1 (6 bases). The CDR3 consists of 15 residues. Germline CDR1 MNHNS, CDR2 SASEGT. The germline V and J ends were trimmed by 7 bases and 7 bases, with 23 bases remaining between them. CDR3 DNA: TGTGCCAGCACTGCCCTAGATACAGGGTTGGGGGAGCAGTACTTC. This gives the protein CASTALDTGLGEQYF.

The chain has TRBV4-2 and TRBJ2-1, with D possibly being TRBD1 or TRBD2 (5 bases each). Germline CDR1 is LGHNA and CDR2 is YNFKEQ. Trimming cost V 3 bases and J 6 bases, with 15 bases left between them. There are 15 residues in the CDR3. The CDR3 bases are TGTGCCAGCAGCCAGTCACGGGACGTACTCAATGAGCAGTTCTTC. This sequence encodes CASSQSRDVLNEQFF.

The J gene is TRBJ1-1, the V gene TRBV14; D call uncertain. The CDR3 has 11 amino acids. CDR1 SGHDN and CDR2 FVKESK come from the germline V gene. Trimming left V 1 base short and J 9 bases short, with 6 bases between. Written as DNA, the CDR3 is TGTGCCAGCAGCCAAGGGTGGAAAGCTTTCTTT. It translates to CASSQGWKAFF.

CDR3 sequence reads: CASSLRQGTDTQYF. The CDR3 nucleotides are TGTGCCAGCAGCTTGCGACAGGGCACAGATACGCAGTATTTT. The chain couples TRBV7-2 to TRBJ2-3, with D maybe TRBD1 (6 bases). Deletions cut 3 bases from V and 1 base from J, with 8 bases between. In germline, CDR1 is SGHTA, CDR2 FQGNSA. The CDR3 is made up of 14 amino acids.

This clone has only one observation. CDR3 amino acids: CASSQVARGAAGEKLFF. CDR3 bases: TGCGCCAGCAGCCAAGTGGCCAGGGGGGCGGCAGGGGAAAAACTGTTTTTT. The chain joins TRBV4-1 to TRBJ1-4, with 7 bases aligning to TRBD1. Trimming removed 1 base from V and 8 bases from J; junction bases left unmatched: 13. Germline CDR1 reads MGHRA; CDR2 reads YSYEKL. CDR3 size: 17 residues.

This clone turned up a few times. This sequence joins TRBV5-1 and TRBJ2-1; D call uncertain. This CDR3 is 12 amino acids long. V gave up 0 bases and J gave up 7 bases, with 5 bases separating them. Germline CDR1 and CDR2: SGHRS and YFSETQ. The CDR3: CASSLDQNEQFF. CDR3 nucleotide sequence: TGCGCCAGCAGCTTGGATCAGAATGAGCAGTTCTTC.